This T cell receptor beta chain was captured in a study of cytotoxic CD8 clonotypes in ibrutinib-treated CLL. At the level of the study: Patient counts were 11 relapsed/refractory, roughly 15 treatment-naive and under 18 IGHV unmutated. The response samples were taken once patients had been treated for a median of roughly 12 months, range 6 to 36. Each sample contained, on average, approximately 230,000 productive templates and 95,000 or so productive rearrangements.

A remark on this clone: Its specificity is unknown.

Per germline, CDR1 MNHNS and CDR2 SASEGT. This CDR3 has 14 residues. V was shortened by 4 bases and J by 2 bases, with 6 bases between the two germline ends. Study conclusions and caveats: Shared public clonotypes were rare, and on treatment they either got smaller or stayed the same.

Generated by immunoSEQ multiplex PCR, the TCRdb table keeps only in-frame clones and is missing some. There are around 200,000 clones in the sample; 60% to 80% occur only once, and 5.5% to 7% lies in the top ten. The TCR originated in a human donor with chronic lymphocytic leukemia. V and J are TRBV6-1 and TRBJ2-6; D gene ambiguous. The material was PBMCs, obtained after 12 months of ibrutinib treatment. CDR3 sequence reads: CASSGWAGANVLTF. DNA for the CDR3: TGTGCCAGCAGTGGGTGGGCTGGGGCCAACGTCCTGACTTTC.